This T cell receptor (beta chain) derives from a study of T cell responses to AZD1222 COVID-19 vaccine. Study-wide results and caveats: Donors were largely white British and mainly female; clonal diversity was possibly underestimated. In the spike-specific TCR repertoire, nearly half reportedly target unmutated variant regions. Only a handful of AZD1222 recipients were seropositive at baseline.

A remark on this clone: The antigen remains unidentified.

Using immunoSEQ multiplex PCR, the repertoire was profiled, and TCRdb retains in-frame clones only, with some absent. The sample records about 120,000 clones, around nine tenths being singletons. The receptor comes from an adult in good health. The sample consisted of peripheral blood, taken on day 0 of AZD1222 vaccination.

This chain's CDR3 is CASSERDRGKHF. Written as DNA, the CDR3 is TGTGCCAGCAGTGAAAGGGACAGGGGGAAGCATTTT. The rearrangement joins TRBV2 to TRBJ1-5; 11 bases are shared with TRBD1. Germline V gives CDR1 SNHLY, CDR2 FYNNEI. V shed 2 bases, J shed 14 bases, and the junction held 2 bases outside the gene matches. CDR3 size: 12 residues.